This is a list of T cell receptor beta chains from one sample in a study of technical replicates of blood from several donors. The assay was immunoSEQ multiplex PCR, and TCRdb's table has in-frame clones only and misses some. The sample includes under 100,000 clones, approximately 97% of them seen just once. The sequencing sample was made of T cells isolated from PBMCs. Source of these receptors: a human donor in good health. The CDR3 runs from the conserved cysteine through the conserved F or W. The D gene is left open where the match is weak. Size is omitted from some rows. Given values are once, few, many or a class for expanded clones.

clone size | J gene | V gene | D gene | CDR3 DNA | CDR3 protein
- | TRBJ2-1 | TRBV9 | - | TGTGCCAGCAGCGTAGTTCTGGGCAGGGCCCATGAGCAGTTCTTC | CASSVVLGRAHEQFF
- | TRBJ2-3 | TRBV27 | - | TGTGCCAGCAGTCCAAGGACTCGCCGGTACACAGATACGCAGTATTTT | CASSPRTRRYTDTQYF
- | TRBJ1-5 | TRBV6-1 | - | TGTGCCAGCAGTGAAGTTCAGGGCGAGCAGCCCCAGCATTTT | CASSEVQGEQPQHF
- | TRBJ2-1 | TRBV25-1 | - | TGTGCCAGCAGTGCGGTACTAGCTTCCAATGAGCAGTTCTTC | CASSAVLASNEQFF
- | TRBJ2-1 | TRBV10-3 | - | TGTGCCAGCGGGGACAGCTCCTACAATGAGCAGTTCTTC | CASGDSSYNEQFF
- | TRBJ2-2 | TRBV2 | - | TGTGCCAGCATCTCAGACAGGAGCGGCGGGGAGCTGTTTTTT | CASISDRSGGELFF
- | TRBJ1-1 | TRBV7-9 | - | TGTGCCAGCAGCTCCGGGACACTTGAAGCTTTCTTT | CASSSGTLEAFF
- | TRBJ2-3 | TRBV2 | - | TGTGCCAGCAGAACTACAGATACGCAGTATTTT | CASRTTDTQYF
- | TRBJ2-7 | TRBV27 | TRBD1 | TGTGCCAGCAGTTTCTCCGGGACAGGATCCTACGAGCAGTACTTC | CASSFSGTGSYEQYF
- | TRBJ1-4 | TRBV4-1 | TRBD1 | TGCGCCAGCAGCGTAAACAGGGGCGCGCTTAATGAAAAACTGTTTTTT | CASSVNRGALNEKLFF
- | TRBJ2-7 | TRBV5-1 | - | TGCGCCAGCAGCTTATCCCCCGGGGACGAGCAGTACTTC | CASSLSPGDEQYF
- | TRBJ2-1 | TRBV14 | TRBD2 | TGTGCCAGCAGCCAACTAGCGGGAGGGGATGAGCAGTTCTTC | CASSQLAGGDEQFF
- | TRBJ1-4 | TRBV29-1 | - | TGCAGCGCCCAGGTTAATGGGGAAAAACTGTTTTTT | CSAQVNGEKLFF
- | TRBJ2-3 | TRBV12-5 | - | TGTGCTAGTGGTTTGGGCGGGAACACAGATACGCAGTATTTT | CASGLGGNTDTQYF
- | TRBJ2-1 | TRBV7-3 | - | TGTGCCAGCAGCTGGGGTCTAGCATCTGAGCAGTTCTTC | CASSWGLASEQFF
- | TRBJ2-1 | TRBV19 | TRBD2 | TGTGCCAGTAGTAGTCAAGCGGGAGGCAATGAGCAGTTCTTC | CASSSQAGGNEQFF
- | TRBJ2-1 | TRBV27 | TRBD1 | TGTGCCAGCAGTTTCGACAGGGAGTCCTACAATGAGCAGTTCTTC | CASSFDRESYNEQFF
- | TRBJ1-2 | TRBV27 | - | TGTGCCAGCAAGGCGGGCAACTATGGCTACACCTTC | CASKAGNYGYTF
- | TRBJ1-1 | TRBV30 | - | TGTGCCCACTCGGGGGGCGCCGGGAACACTGAAGCTTTCTTT | CAHSGGAGNTEAFF
- | TRBJ1-2 | TRBV2 | TRBD1 | TGTGCCAGCGGGAACAGGGGAAACCTTGGCTACACCTTC | CASGNRGNLGYTF
- | TRBJ2-7 | TRBV11-2 | - | TGTGCCAGCAGCGATACTTACGAGCAGTACTTC | CASSDTYEQYF
- | TRBJ2-7 | TRBV6-1 | TRBD2 | TGTGCCAGCAGTGTCTTAGCGGGAGAGAGCTACGAGCAGTACTTC | CASSVLAGESYEQYF
- | TRBJ2-7 | TRBV4-1 | - | TGCGCCAGCAGCCAAGAGCGCGGGACTTCCTACGAGCAGTACTTC | CASSQERGTSYEQYF
- | TRBJ2-5 | TRBV5-4 | TRBD2 | TGTGCCAGCAGCTTGGTCCTTAGCGGGGAGGGCCGGGAGACCCAGTACTTC | CASSLVLSGEGRETQYF
- | TRBJ1-1 | TRBV27 | - | TGTGCCAGTTACAGGGCTCCTAGCACTGAAGCTTTCTTT | CASYRAPSTEAFF
- | TRBJ2-3 | TRBV29-1 | TRBD2 | TGCAGCGTTGGCGCTAGCGGGATCACAGATACGCAGTATTTT | CSVGASGITDTQYF
- | TRBJ1-2 | TRBV18 | TRBD1 | TGTGCCAGCTCAGCCGGGACAGGGGACTATGGCTACACCTTC | CASSAGTGDYGYTF
- | TRBJ1-1 | TRBV7-2 | - | TGTGCCAGCAGCTTCGTTGACACTGAAGCTTTCTTT | CASSFVDTEAFF
- | TRBJ1-2 | TRBV27 | - | TGTGCCAGCAGTTTTGGCCAGGACTATGGCTACACCTTC | CASSFGQDYGYTF
once | TRBJ2-7 | TRBV4-2 | - | TGTGCCAGCAGCCAAGCCGGAGGACAGCACTCCTACGAGCAGTACTTC | CASSQAGGQHSYEQYF
- | TRBJ2-1 | TRBV2 | TRBD1 | TGTGCCAGCACTGGGGACAGTGATGAGCAGTTCTTC | CASTGDSDEQFF
- | TRBJ2-1 | TRBV7-8 | - | TGTGCCAGCAGCTTACATGTGTCGGGGTTTGTCTACAATGAGCAGTTCTTC | CASSLHVSGFVYNEQFF
- | TRBJ1-1 | TRBV9 | - | TGTGCCAGCAGCGTCGGGGGGCTCGAAGCTTTCTTT | CASSVGGLEAFF
- | TRBJ2-4 | TRBV19 | - | TGTGCCAGTAGTCCGTACATGGACAATCTAGCCAAAAACATTCAGTACTTC | CASSPYMDNLAKNIQYF
- | TRBJ1-1 | TRBV2 | - | TGTGCCAGCAAGGAGGGCCCGAACACTGAAGCTTTCTTT | CASKEGPNTEAFF
- | TRBJ2-2 | TRBV30 | TRBD1 | TGTGCCTGGAGTGTTCCCAGGACAGGGTTCACCGGGGAGCTGTTTTTT | CAWSVPRTGFTGELFF
- | TRBJ2-7 | TRBV27 | TRBD2 | TGTGCCAGCAGTTTATCCCGACTAGCGGGAGACTACGAGCAGTACTTC | CASSLSRLAGDYEQYF
once | TRBJ1-2 | TRBV2 | - | TGTGCCAGAGAGGACAGAGCTGACTATGGCTACACCTTC | CAREDRADYGYTF
- | TRBJ1-3 | TRBV28 | TRBD1 | TGTGCCAGCAGTTTCCTTGGGACAGGGGTAGGAAACACCATATATTTT | CASSFLGTGVGNTIYF
- | TRBJ1-2 | TRBV7-9 | - | TGTGCCAGCAGCTTAGGCAGGGAGGATGGCTACACCTTC | CASSLGREDGYTF
- | TRBJ1-5 | TRBV30 | - | TGTGCCTGGAGTAAAGGATCTGGGGGCGCCGCTCAGCATTTT | CAWSKGSGGAAQHF
once | TRBJ1-2 | TRBV6-1 | - | TGTGCCGCTGAGGCACCTCCCTGGTGGGGCTACACCTTC | CAAEAPPWWGYTF
- | TRBJ1-2 | TRBV11-3 | - | TGTGCCAGCGGCCGCCTAGGGGACTATGGCTACACCTTC | CASGRLGDYGYTF
- | TRBJ2-7 | TRBV5-4 | TRBD2 | TGTGCCAGCAGCTCTCTAGCGGGAGTAGCCTACGAGCAGTACTTC | CASSSLAGVAYEQYF
- | TRBJ1-4 | TRBV7-6 | - | TGTGCCAGCAGCTTAGTCGGAGGACGAATTGCAACTAATGAAAAACTGTTTTTT | CASSLVGGRIATNEKLFF
- | TRBJ2-1 | TRBV6-6 | TRBD1 | TGTGCCAGCAGCCCCGGGACAGGCTTTTACAATGAGCAGTTCTTC | CASSPGTGFYNEQFF
- | TRBJ2-1 | TRBV7-9 | - | TGTGCCAGCAGCTTAGAGGCAGGTTACAATGAGCAGTTCTTC | CASSLEAGYNEQFF
- | TRBJ2-7 | TRBV5-5 | TRBD1 | TGTGCCAGCAGCTTGTTCGGACAGGGGTACGAGCAGTACTTC | CASSLFGQGYEQYF
few | TRBJ1-1 | TRBV11-1 | - | TGTGCCAGCAGCTTAGCGAGGCGAACGAACACTGAAGCTTTCTTT | CASSLARRTNTEAFF
- | TRBJ1-5 | TRBV27 | TRBD1 | TGTGCCAGCAGTTCAGCCGGGACAGGGGTGGTTGGGGGTCTTGAGCCCCAGCATTTT | CASSSAGTGVVGGLEPQHF
once | TRBJ2-7 | TRBV2 | - | TGTGCCAGCAGTGTGGGGGGAGAGCAGTACTTC | CASSVGGEQYF
- | TRBJ2-7 | TRBV9 | - | TGTGCCAGCAGCCCTGCAGGTTCCTACGAGCAGTACTTC | CASSPAGSYEQYF
- | TRBJ2-7 | TRBV5-8 | TRBD1 | TGTGCCAGCAGCTTGCAGGGGGCCTACGAGCAGTACTTC | CASSLQGAYEQYF